This is a list of T cell receptor beta chains from one sample in a study of control samples from healthy donors and cancer patients. Some clones are missing from TCRdb's copy, which holds only in-frame ones; the method was immunoSEQ multiplex PCR. The sample has 90,000 to 130,000 clones, 85% to 90% seen once; the top ten hold 3.5% to 4%. The sample comprised PBMCs. The receptors come from a woman aged 55 to 70 with lung cancer. CDR3s include the opening cysteine and the closing phenylalanine or tryptophan. D genes are given only for firm matches. The size field is filled for only some rows; it gives once, few, many or a size class.

V	D	size	J	CDR3	DNA
TRBV7-2	.	.	TRBJ1-1	CASSLAQRLNTEAFF	TGTGCCAGCAGCTTAGCCCAAAGACTGAACACTGAAGCTTTCTTT
TRBV6-5	.	once	TRBJ2-3	CASREGPADSDTQYF	TGTGCCAGCAGGGAGGGGCCAGCAGATTCAGATACGCAGTATTTT
TRBV9	.	.	TRBJ2-1	CASSVDPQGNEQFF	TGTGCCAGCAGCGTAGATCCTCAGGGTAATGAGCAGTTCTTC
TRBV9	.	.	TRBJ2-5	CASSVEGRGDSRETQYF	TGTGCCAGCAGCGTAGAGGGCAGGGGGGATTCGAGGGAGACCCAGTACTTC
TRBV7-9	TRBD1	.	TRBJ2-7	CASSLGQGASYYEQYF	TGTGCCAGCAGCTTAGGACAGGGGGCTTCTTACTACGAGCAGTACTTC
TRBV19	TRBD1	.	TRBJ1-2	CASSIPRTGNYGYTF	TGTGCCAGTAGTATCCCCAGGACAGGCAACTATGGCTACACCTTC
TRBV2	TRBD2	.	TRBJ2-5	CASSGYSSGGPQETQYF	TGTGCCAGCAGTGGATATTCTAGCGGGGGGCCCCAGGAGACCCAGTACTTC
TRBV9	.	.	TRBJ1-4	CASSLRGAPNEKLFF	TGTGCCAGCAGCCTCCGGGGGGCGCCTAATGAAAAACTGTTTTTT
TRBV2	.	.	TRBJ2-7	CASSELSYEQYF	TGTGCCAGCAGTGAACTGTCCTACGAGCAGTACTTC
TRBV5-5	TRBD1	.	TRBJ2-1	CASSFITGQGSNEQFF	TGTGCCAGCAGCTTCATCACGGGACAGGGGAGCAATGAGCAGTTCTTC
TRBV6-2/TRBV6-3	TRBD2	.	TRBJ2-3	CASSWTSGRDTQYF	TGTGCCAGCAGTTGGACTAGCGGGAGGGATACGCAGTATTTT
TRBV9	.	.	TRBJ2-3	CASSFTGTRGDTQYF	TGTGCCAGCAGCTTTACCGGGACGAGGGGAGATACGCAGTATTTT
TRBV9	TRBD1	.	TRBJ2-1	CASSVGTGSYNEQFF	TGTGCCAGCAGCGTCGGGACAGGCTCCTACAATGAGCAGTTCTTC
TRBV12-5	.	.	TRBJ2-1	CASGPTFRDEQFF	TGTGCTAGTGGTCCTACCTTCCGAGATGAGCAGTTCTTC
TRBV2	.	.	TRBJ2-5	CASSVNGGETQYF	TGTGCCAGCAGTGTGAATGGTGGGGAGACCCAGTACTTC
TRBV6-5	TRBD1	.	TRBJ1-1	CASIGQGPLNTEAFF	TGTGCCAGCATTGGACAGGGGCCTTTGAACACTGAAGCTTTCTTT
TRBV15	.	.	TRBJ2-5	CATSRAGGKRTQYF	TGTGCCACCAGCAGAGCAGGGGGGAAGAGGACCCAGTACTTC
TRBV4-1	.	.	TRBJ1-1	CASSQDGGVNTEAFF	TGCGCCAGCAGCCAAGATGGGGGTGTGAACACTGAAGCTTTCTTT
TRBV18	.	once	TRBJ2-1	CASSLDSAYNEQFF	TGTGCCAGCTCACTGGACAGCGCCTACAATGAGCAGTTCTTC
TRBV5-1	.	once	TRBJ2-5	CASSSQLGHQETQYF	TGCGCCAGCAGCTCCCAATTAGGGCACCAAGAGACCCAGTACTTC
TRBV7-2	TRBD1	once	TRBJ1-3	CASSMYRGASGNTIYF	TGTGCCAGCAGCATGTACAGGGGGGCCTCTGGAAACACCATATATTTT
TRBV2	TRBD2	.	TRBJ2-1	CASSAGEGSYNEQFF	TGTGCCAGCAGTGCTGGGGAGGGCTCCTACAATGAGCAGTTCTTC
TRBV21-1	.	few	TRBJ2-2	CASSPTSVNTGELFF	TGTGCCAGCAGCCCGACTAGCGTGAACACCGGGGAGCTGTTTTTT
TRBV5-6	.	.	TRBJ1-6	CASSLGFGTPNSPLHF	TGTGCCAGCAGCTTGGGGTTCGGGACACCTAATTCACCCCTCCACTTT
TRBV7-9	.	.	TRBJ1-2	CASSITRAFGGGYTF	TGTGCCAGCAGCATCACGAGGGCCTTCGGTGGGGGCTACACCTTC
TRBV6-1	.	.	TRBJ1-2	CASSEQGETGYTF	TGTGCCAGCAGTGAACAAGGGGAAACTGGCTACACCTTC
TRBV28	.	.	TRBJ1-5	CASSPDSGNQPQHF	TGTGCCAGCAGCCCGGACAGTGGCAATCAGCCCCAGCATTTT
TRBV19	.	.	TRBJ2-5	CASRGAGVETQYF	TGTGCCAGTAGAGGGGCGGGTGTAGAGACCCAGTACTTC
TRBV28	.	.	TRBJ2-5	CASTLGLPGQTQYF	TGTGCCAGCACTCTGGGCCTCCCGGGACAGACCCAGTACTTC
TRBV15	.	.	TRBJ2-7	CATSRDTRVSYEQYF	TGTGCCACCAGCAGAGATACGAGGGTATCCTACGAGCAGTACTTC
TRBV3-1/TRBV3-2	TRBD1	.	TRBJ1-3	CASSLQGASGNTIYF	TGTGCCAGCAGCCTTCAGGGGGCATCTGGAAACACCATATATTTT
TRBV24-1	.	.	TRBJ2-5	CATTEMPETQYF	TGTGCCACCACGGAGATGCCGGAGACCCAGTACTTC
TRBV18	.	.	TRBJ1-1	CASSPQGGNTEAFF	TGTGCCAGCTCACCACAGGGTGGAAACACTGAAGCTTTCTTT
TRBV12-3/TRBV12-4	.	.	TRBJ1-1	CASSPQGNTEAFF	TGTGCCAGCAGCCCTCAGGGAAACACTGAAGCTTTCTTT
TRBV27	.	.	TRBJ2-2	CASSSTGTSRSTGELFF	TGTGCCAGCAGTAGTACCGGGACTTCCCGATCCACCGGGGAGCTGTTTTTT
TRBV11-2	TRBD1	.	TRBJ2-7	CASSLGGQVSYEQYF	TGTGCCAGCAGCTTAGGGGGACAGGTCTCCTACGAGCAGTACTTC
TRBV10-3	TRBD1	.	TRBJ1-1	CAISEPNTGGTEAFF	TGTGCCATCAGTGAGCCAAACACAGGGGGCACTGAAGCTTTCTTT
TRBV6-5	TRBD1	.	TRBJ1-1	CASSYSGTAGTEAFF	TGTGCCAGCAGTTACTCGGGGACAGCGGGCACTGAAGCTTTCTTT
TRBV14	.	.	TRBJ2-1	CASSPWGLLNNEQFF	TGTGCCAGCAGTCCGTGGGGGCTTTTGAACAATGAGCAGTTCTTC
TRBV2	.	.	TRBJ1-4	CARKAIMEEKLFF	TGTGCCAGGAAGGCGATCATGGAAGAAAAACTGTTTTTT
TRBV6-5	.	.	TRBJ1-6	CASRPKGRPLHF	TGTGCCAGCCGGCCCAAGGGGCGACCCCTCCACTTT
TRBV7-9	.	.	TRBJ2-7	CASSLPGREQYF	TGTGCCAGCAGCCTGCCAGGGAGAGAGCAGTACTTC
TRBV19	.	.	TRBJ2-1	CASSDPGVYNEQFF	TGTGCCAGTAGTGATCCAGGGGTCTACAATGAGCAGTTCTTC
TRBV11-2	TRBD1	.	TRBJ1-6	CASSLAPQGASYNSPLHF	TGTGCCAGCAGCTTAGCCCCACAGGGGGCCTCCTATAATTCACCCCTCCACTTT
TRBV3-1/TRBV3-2	.	.	TRBJ2-7	CASSQAVLFYYYEQYF	TGTGCCAGCAGCCAGGCCGTCCTCTTTTATTACTACGAGCAGTACTTC
TRBV4-2	TRBD1	.	TRBJ2-7	CASSQDPGQGYEQYF	TGTGCCAGCAGCCAAGACCCCGGACAGGGCTACGAGCAGTACTTC
TRBV19	.	.	TRBJ1-1	CASKEGLANTEAFF	TGTGCCAGTAAGGAGGGGTTAGCGAACACTGAAGCTTTCTTT
TRBV25-1	.	.	TRBJ1-1	CASSPIINTEAFF	TGTGCCAGCAGTCCGATCATCAACACTGAAGCTTTCTTT